Shown below are 3 T cell receptor beta chains from a single sample sequenced in a study of T cells in women clearing cervical HPV infection (dated by TCRdb to between 2018 and 2020). Preparation of the library involved the immunoSEQ multiplex PCR assay. As stored in TCRdb, this immuneACCESS dataset retains in-frame rearrangements with V and J assigned. A fraction of the clones does not appear; measured against another copy, unresolved V genes explain less than half of the discrepancy, and the remainder lacks a known reason. The sample table includes 40,000 to 45,000 clones. The top ten clonotypes cover 0.95% to 1.5% of the sample. The material sequenced was blood buffy coat. The source of these receptors is a woman between 18 and 75 years old with a cervical HPV16 infection that either progressed to CIN3+ or cleared (not recorded which).

Turning to this clone: The CDR3 goes on 3 residues after the read ends, and that part is filled in from the germline J gene. The V call is TRBV20-1, the J call TRBJ2-5, with D hard to call. The germline V and J ends were trimmed by 3 bases and 2 bases, with 13 bases remaining between them. The CDR3 has 14 residues. The germline CDR1 and CDR2 sequences are DFQATT and SNEGSKA (reference sequence). CDR3 DNA, as far as it was read: TGCAGTGCTAGCGGTGACACTTTTCAAGAGACC. It is translated as CSASGDTFQET. The whole CDR3 protein is CSASGDTFQETQYF.

About this clone: The missing CDR3 end, 3 residues past where the read stops, is filled in from the germline J gene. The rearrangement links TRBV7-9 to TRBJ2-1; 12 bases match TRBD2. CDR1 is SEHNR, CDR2 FQNEAQ, per germline (reference sequence). CDR3 length equals 14 residues. Trimming at V came to 5 bases and at J to 9 bases, leaving 5 bases not matched to a gene. The CDR3 is CASSPSGGAREQFF. CDR3 bases read: TGTGCCAGCAGCCCTAGCGGGGGGGCTCGTGAG.

In regard to this clone: Sequencing ends 3 residues short of the CDR3 end; the germline J gene provides the rest. V and J are TRBV6-1 and TRBJ1-2; 8 bases are shared with TRBD1. The CDR3 covers 14 residues. Germline CDR1 MNHNS, CDR2 SASEGT. With 1 base clipped from V and 7 bases from J, the junction kept 5 bases outside the gene matches. CDR3 bases read: TGTGCCAGCAGTGAAGTACAGGGGGGAGGTGGC. It is translated as CASSEVQGGGG. In full, the CDR3 reads CASSEVQGGGGYTF.